These 18 T cell receptor beta chains were all obtained from the same sample, sequenced in a study of radiotherapy plus CTLA-4 blockade in lung cancer (dated by TCRdb to about 2018). The library was produced with the immunoSEQ multiplex PCR assay. In TCRdb, the immuneACCESS table is reduced to in-frame sequences with V and J assigned. These tables do not hold every clone; where another copy was compared, an unresolved V gene accounts for under half, and the others remain unexplained. This sample lists roughly 44,000 clones; 65% to 85% were detected once. The ten largest clones capture approximately 10% of the sample. The starting material was peripheral blood, obtained from a patient treated with radiotherapy plus ipilimumab. These receptors were collected from a human donor with non-small cell lung cancer who had stable disease on radiotherapy plus ipilimumab.

The J gene is TRBJ1-4, the V gene TRBV7-8, with unresolved D. Germline loops: CDR1 SGHVS, CDR2 FQNEAQ. The CDR3 loop spans 15 amino acids. Trimming took 0 bases from V and 3 from J, leaving 8 bases between them. The CDR3 bases are TGTGCCAGCAGCTTAGCGTCGGGCTCTAATGAAAAACTGTTTTTT. Translation gives CASSLASGSNEKLFF.

V usage is TRBV28 and J usage is TRBJ1-1; 8 positions agree with TRBD1. CDR1 and CDR2 from the germline V gene are MDHEN and SYDVKM. This CDR3 spans 13 amino acids. The J segment lost 3 bases and the V segment lost 6 bases, leaving 3 bases of the junction unmatched. CDR3: CASRQGGDTEAFF. CDR3 DNA sequence: TGTGCCAGCAGACAGGGGGGGGACACTGAAGCTTTCTTT.

J is TRBJ2-2 and V is TRBV27; weak D call: TRBD2 (5 bases). CDR3 length: 15 amino acids. V was cut by 2 bases and J by 7 bases, with 14 bases left in between. Germline CDR1 is MNHEY and CDR2 is SMNVEV (reference sequence). CDR3 nucleotide sequence: TGTGCCAGCAGTTTAGTGAGGGCCCCTCACGGGGAGCTGTTTTTT. Protein product: CASSLVRAPHGELFF.

In its sample, this clone was seen once. This chain links TRBV15 with TRBJ1-2, with D possibly being TRBD1 (5 bases). This CDR3 region has 16 residues. The germline V and J ends were trimmed by 0 bases and 7 bases, with 18 bases remaining between them. CDR1 is LNHNV, CDR2 YYDKDF, per germline (reference sequence). CDR3 sequence reads: CATSRDLMEGFGGYTF. The CDR3 DNA reads as TGTGCCACCAGCAGAGACCTCATGGAGGGGTTCGGTGGCTACACCTTC.

This chain links TRBV2 with TRBJ1-5, with 8 bases that match TRBD1. Germline V CDR1 and CDR2: SNHLY, FYNNEI. CDR3 length: 17 amino acids. After removal of 6 bases from V and 4 bases from J, the junction contained 14 bases not matched to a gene. CDR3 DNA: TGTGCCAGCAGCGTTACCGGGACAGGAATTGAAAATCAGCCCCAGCATTTT. Residues: CASSVTGTGIENQPQHF.

The chain carries TRBV6-5 and TRBJ2-1; TRBD2 matches 8 bases. Germline values: CDR1 MNHEY, CDR2 SVGAGI. This CDR3 is built from 15 residues. J lost 4 bases, V lost 5 bases, and 7 bases had no gene match. Written as DNA, the CDR3 is TGTGCCAGCAGTCCAAATATAGCGGGGTACAATGAGCAGTTCTTC. Encoded protein: CASSPNIAGYNEQFF.

The chain has TRBV4-2 and TRBJ1-5; D is unclear. Germline V gene sequence: CDR1 LGHNA, CDR2 YNFKEQ. The length of the CDR3 is 15 residues. Trimming pared 0 bases from V and 7 bases from J, leaving 13 bases between. The DNA of the CDR3 is TGTGCCAGCAGCCAAGATTGGCAGAATCGGCAGCCCCAGCATTTT. Its protein is CASSQDWQNRQPQHF.

V gene TRBV30 combines with J gene TRBJ1-2, with unresolved D. The CDR3 is 14 amino acids. With 2 bases removed from V and 2 bases from J, the gap between germline ends came to 12 bases. Germline-derived CDR1 and CDR2 are GTSNPN and SVGIG (reference sequence). Here the CDR3 reads CAWSPAGLNYGYTF. In DNA form, the CDR3 reads TGTGCCTGGAGTCCCGCGGGCCTGAACTATGGCTACACCTTC. Supplemented by reference TRBV30 and TRBJ1-2, the full variable domain reads SQTIHQWPATLVQPVGSPLSLECTVEGTSNPNLYWYRQAAGRGLQLLFYSVGIGQISSEVPQNLSASRPQDRQFILSSKKLLLSDSGFYLCAWSPAGLNYGYTFGSGTRLTVV.

The CDR3 sequence is CASSPLNGYTF. DNA for the CDR3: TGTGCCAGCAGTCCACTCAATGGCTACACCTTC. This chain connects TRBV28 to TRBJ1-2; D is unresolved. The V gene's germline CDR1 is MDHEN and CDR2 SYDVKM. The CDR3 loop spans 11 amino acids. The V and J ends lost 5 bases and 6 bases respectively, with 7 bases between them.

This clone was picked up one time. The CDR3 sequence is CASPGGAEQYF. CDR3 nucleotide sequence: TGTGCCAGCCCTGGGGGGGCCGAGCAGTACTTC. This chain links TRBV6-1 with TRBJ2-7; D is possibly TRBD2 (7 bases). Germline CDR1 reads MNHNS; CDR2 reads SASEGT. The CDR3 loop spans 11 amino acids. Trimming took 8 bases from V and 6 from J, leaving 11 bases between them.

This clone was detected only a few times. The chain recombines TRBV4-3 with TRBJ2-1; 10 bases line up with TRBD2. Losses at the gene ends were 0 bases for V and 3 bases for J; bases not matched to a gene: 5. Germline V lookup: CDR1 LGHNA, CDR2 YSLEER. The CDR3 has 17 residues. CDR3 DNA: TGCGCCAGCAGCCAAGATCGTCTAGCGGGGGACTACAATGAGCAGTTCTTC. Amino acid sequence: CASSQDRLAGDYNEQFF.

The V and J genes are TRBV29-1 and TRBJ1-2; D is perhaps TRBD1 (6 bases). This CDR3 is built from 16 residues. The ends were cut back, 0 bases at V and 5 bases at J, with 19 bases in the middle. Germline values: CDR1 SQVTM, CDR2 ANQGSEA. The DNA for the CDR3 is TGCAGCGTTGAAGAAGTTAGACGGCAGGGGCTATATGGCTACACCTTC. This encodes CSVEEVRRQGLYGYTF.

The CDR3, as DNA: TGTGCCAGCAGTGAGGGAATCCAGACGATCTACGAGCAGTACGTC. This encodes CASSEGIQTIYEQYV. J is TRBJ2-7 and V is TRBV2; no reliable D call. The CDR3 extends over 15 amino acids. V lost 3 bases, J lost 3 bases, and 15 bases lay in between. Germline V gene data show CDR1 as SNHLY and CDR2 as FYNNEI.

This sequence joins TRBV6-5 and TRBJ1-2; D call uncertain. In germline, CDR1 is MNHEY, CDR2 SVGAGI. Deletions cut 8 bases from V and 13 bases from J, with 23 bases between. This CDR3 spans 13 amino acids. CDR3 DNA: TGTGCCAGCGCCCCGAGTCAGGCAGACCTAGGCACCTTC. It yields the protein CASAPSQADLGTF.

The chain's CDR3 is CASSIGSGGTEAFF. For the CDR3, the DNA is TGTGCCAGTAGTATAGGGTCCGGGGGCACTGAAGCTTTCTTT. V gene TRBV19 combines with J gene TRBJ1-1; D is perhaps TRBD1 (5 bases). Deletions cut 1 base from V and 4 bases from J, with 10 bases between. Looked up from germline, CDR1 is LNHDA and CDR2 is SQIVND (reference sequence). CDR3 length equals 14 residues. Looking up the rest from reference TRBV19 and TRBJ1-1 gives the full variable domain: DGGITQSPKYLFRKEGQNVTLSCEQNLNHDAMYWYRQDPGQGLRLIYYSQIVNDFQKGDIAEGYSVSREKKESFPLTVTSAQKNPTAFYLCASSIGSGGTEAFFGQGTRLTVV.

V gene TRBV5-4 combines with J gene TRBJ2-3; possible D gene TRBD1, 5 bases. Germline values: CDR1 SGHNT, CDR2 YYREEE (reference sequence). Trimming removed 2 bases from V and 2 bases from J, with 12 bases in between. The CDR3 loop spans 15 amino acids. CDR3 amino acids: CASSFTGPYTDTQYF. CDR3 coding DNA: TGTGCCAGCAGCTTCACAGGACCTTACACAGATACGCAGTATTTT.

The gene calls are TRBV2 and TRBJ1-4, with D possibly being TRBD1 (6 bases). V was cut by 3 bases and J by 8 bases, with 13 bases left in between. Germline CDR1 and CDR2: SNHLY and FYNNEI. This CDR3 region has 14 residues. The CDR3 loop reads CASSDGGAGEKLFF. CDR3 DNA sequence: TGTGCCAGCAGTGATGGGGGGGCCGGGGAAAAACTGTTTTTT.

The chain has TRBV5-4 and TRBJ2-3, with 15 bases identical to TRBD2. J lost 3 bases, V lost 4 bases, and 3 bases had no gene match. This CDR3 has 16 amino acids. The V gene's germline CDR1 is SGHNT and CDR2 YYREEE (reference sequence). The DNA of the CDR3 is TGTGCCAGCAGCCAAGGACTAGCGGGGGGGACAGATACGCAGTATTTT. Residues: CASSQGLAGGTDTQYF.